The 15 T cell receptor beta chains presented below share a single source sample, sequenced in a study of blood T cell repertoires in COVID-19. Only in-frame clones appear in the TCRdb table, and some are missing; sequencing was by immunoSEQ multiplex PCR. The sample records about 150,000 clones, around 90% being singletons. Sequenced sample: peripheral blood. These receptors were obtained from a man between 60 and 75 years old with active or convalescent COVID-19.

About this clone: Additional DNA sequences in this sample encode the identical CDR3. The chain employs TRBV15 and TRBJ2-7; 12 nucleotides agree with TRBD2. The V and J ends lost 5 bases and 2 bases, in that order; junction bases with no gene match: 4. The CDR3 consists of 15 residues. The germline CDR1 and CDR2 sequences are LNHNV and YYDKDF (reference sequence). This CDR3 is CATSRGLAGTYEQYF. CDR3 bases: TGTGCCACCAGCCGCGGACTAGCGGGGACCTACGAGCAGTACTTC.

This chain connects TRBV6-5 to TRBJ2-2; D might be TRBD1 (6 bases). Trimming shortened V by 7 bases and J by 6 bases, and 18 bases separated the two germline ends. The CDR3 is 15 amino acids. Germline V gene sequence: CDR1 MNHEY, CDR2 SVGAGI. The CDR3 sequence is CASTNRQALAGELFF. In DNA, the CDR3 is TGTGCCAGCACCAATCGACAGGCTCTAGCCGGGGAGCTGTTTTTT.

This clone was seen once. V is TRBV7-2 and J is TRBJ2-7; D is unclear. The CDR3 runs to 15 residues. V lost 5 bases and J lost 3, with 17 bases in between. Germline V CDR1 and CDR2: SGHTA, FQGNSA. The CDR3 protein is CASSPKSGANYEQYF. The CDR3 coding sequence is TGTGCCAGCAGCCCAAAATCTGGAGCGAACTACGAGCAGTACTTC.

The J gene is TRBJ1-6, the V gene TRBV6-6; 7 bases are shared with TRBD1. Germline trimming cut 4 bases from V and 10 bases from J; bases unmatched to any gene: 7. The CDR3 is 14 residues long. Per germline, CDR1 MNHNY and CDR2 SVGAGI (reference sequence). The CDR3 DNA follows: TGTGCCAGCAGTTCCGACAGGGTCGTCTCACCCCTCCACTTT. Residues: CASSSDRVVSPLHF.

The chain combines TRBV30 with TRBJ1-4; D remains ambiguous. This CDR3 spans 13 amino acids. CDR1 is GTSNPN, CDR2 SVGIG, per germline (reference sequence). Trimming removed 2 bases at V and 8 bases at J, with 12 bases between. The CDR3 sequence is CAWSKGEWEKLFF. The CDR3 nucleotides are TGTGCCTGGAGTAAAGGAGAGTGGGAAAAACTGTTTTTT.

J is TRBJ1-5 and V is TRBV24-1; 9 bases are shared with TRBD1. CDR1 is KGHDR, CDR2 SFDVKD, per germline. The junction had 6 bases not matched to a gene; V was cut back by 6 bases and J by 7 bases. The CDR3 is 14 amino acids. CDR3 loop: CATSNRGLWQPQHF. DNA of the CDR3: TGTGCCACCAGTAACAGGGGGCTCTGGCAGCCCCAGCATTTT.

This clone turned up a few times. CDR3 amino acids: CASSYWTDTEAFF. DNA of the CDR3: TGTGCCAGCAGTTACTGGACAGACACTGAAGCTTTCTTT. The chain has TRBV6-5 and TRBJ1-1; possibly TRBD1 for D (6 bases). CDR1 is MNHEY, CDR2 SVGAGI, per germline. Trimming left V 1 base short and J 3 bases short, with 6 bases between. CDR3 size: 13 residues.

The chain joins TRBV29-1 to TRBJ2-1; 9 bases map to TRBD2. V shed 8 bases and J 8 bases; nucleotides not matched to a gene: 19. CDR1 is SQVTM, CDR2 ANQGSEA, per germline. The CDR3 totals 16 residues. CDR3 coding DNA: TGCAGCACCCGACAGCAGGCGGGAGGGCTTTTAGATGAGCAGTTCTTC. It is translated as CSTRQQAGGLLDEQFF.

This clone was recorded once. V usage is TRBV24-1 and J usage is TRBJ2-5, with TRBD2 matching over 7 bases. The germline CDR1 and CDR2 sequences are KGHDR and SFDVKD. This CDR3 is built from 12 residues. V shed 6 bases, J shed 5 bases, and the junction held 2 bases outside the gene matches. The CDR3 sequence is CATSRGDETQYF. In DNA form, the CDR3 reads TGTGCCACCAGTCGGGGGGATGAGACCCAGTACTTC.

The chain carries TRBV19 and TRBJ2-1; 13 bases are a match to TRBD2. The junction had 9 bases not matched to a gene; V was cut back by 3 bases and J by 4 bases. The CDR3 runs 18 residues. Germline CDR1 and CDR2: LNHDA and SQIVND (reference sequence). This CDR3 is CASSMNSWGLAGYNEQFF. The DNA for the CDR3 is TGTGCCAGTAGTATGAACTCGTGGGGACTAGCGGGGTACAATGAGCAGTTCTTC.

The CDR3 spells CASSLPPLAGGAYEQYF. CDR3 DNA sequence: TGTGCCAGCAGCCTCCCACCACTAGCGGGTGGAGCCTACGAGCAGTACTTC. V and J are TRBV3-1 (or the pseudogene TRBV3-2) and TRBJ2-7; 9 bases are shared with TRBD2. The CDR3 consists of 17 residues. Germline assignment: CDR1 LGHDT and CDR2 YNNKEL (reference sequence). The trim removed 4 bases at V and 2 bases at J, leaving 12 bases unmatched.

This clone was counted a few times. The chain carries TRBV30 and TRBJ1-5; TRBD1 is a possible D gene (6 bases). The CDR3 is 13 amino acids. CDR1 and CDR2 from the germline V gene are GTSNPN and SVGIG (reference sequence). V lost 5 bases to trimming and J lost 3 bases, with 11 bases between them. This CDR3 is CAWCSGVNQPQHF. Here the CDR3 DNA reads TGTGCCTGGTGCTCAGGGGTCAATCAGCCCCAGCATTTT.

This rearrangement joins TRBV28 to TRBJ1-2; 8 bases map to TRBD1. CDR3 length equals 14 residues. The ends lost 6 bases at V and 2 bases at J; junction bases unmatched: 5. From germline, CDR1 is MDHEN and CDR2 SYDVKM. The CDR3 spells CASRWGQVNYGYTF. CDR3 nucleotide sequence: TGTGCCAGCAGATGGGGACAGGTCAACTATGGCTACACCTTC.

This chain uses TRBV12-3 or TRBV12-4 with TRBJ2-7; tentatively, D is TRBD2 (5 bases). CDR3 size: 13 residues. V lost 3 bases and J lost 2, with 8 bases in between. The CDR3 nucleotides are TGTGCCAGCAGTTTGACTATCCCCTACGAGCAGTACTTC. Translation: CASSLTIPYEQYF.

The chain recombines TRBV28 with TRBJ2-3; 8 bases line up with TRBD2. Germline V CDR1 and CDR2: MDHEN, SYDVKM. The CDR3 loop spans 17 amino acids. With 5 bases clipped from V and 1 base from J, the junction kept 11 bases outside the gene matches. This CDR3 reads CASSGLGTRSRTDTQYF. The CDR3 nucleotides read TGTGCCAGCAGTGGTCTGGGGACTAGATCACGCACAGATACGCAGTATTTT.